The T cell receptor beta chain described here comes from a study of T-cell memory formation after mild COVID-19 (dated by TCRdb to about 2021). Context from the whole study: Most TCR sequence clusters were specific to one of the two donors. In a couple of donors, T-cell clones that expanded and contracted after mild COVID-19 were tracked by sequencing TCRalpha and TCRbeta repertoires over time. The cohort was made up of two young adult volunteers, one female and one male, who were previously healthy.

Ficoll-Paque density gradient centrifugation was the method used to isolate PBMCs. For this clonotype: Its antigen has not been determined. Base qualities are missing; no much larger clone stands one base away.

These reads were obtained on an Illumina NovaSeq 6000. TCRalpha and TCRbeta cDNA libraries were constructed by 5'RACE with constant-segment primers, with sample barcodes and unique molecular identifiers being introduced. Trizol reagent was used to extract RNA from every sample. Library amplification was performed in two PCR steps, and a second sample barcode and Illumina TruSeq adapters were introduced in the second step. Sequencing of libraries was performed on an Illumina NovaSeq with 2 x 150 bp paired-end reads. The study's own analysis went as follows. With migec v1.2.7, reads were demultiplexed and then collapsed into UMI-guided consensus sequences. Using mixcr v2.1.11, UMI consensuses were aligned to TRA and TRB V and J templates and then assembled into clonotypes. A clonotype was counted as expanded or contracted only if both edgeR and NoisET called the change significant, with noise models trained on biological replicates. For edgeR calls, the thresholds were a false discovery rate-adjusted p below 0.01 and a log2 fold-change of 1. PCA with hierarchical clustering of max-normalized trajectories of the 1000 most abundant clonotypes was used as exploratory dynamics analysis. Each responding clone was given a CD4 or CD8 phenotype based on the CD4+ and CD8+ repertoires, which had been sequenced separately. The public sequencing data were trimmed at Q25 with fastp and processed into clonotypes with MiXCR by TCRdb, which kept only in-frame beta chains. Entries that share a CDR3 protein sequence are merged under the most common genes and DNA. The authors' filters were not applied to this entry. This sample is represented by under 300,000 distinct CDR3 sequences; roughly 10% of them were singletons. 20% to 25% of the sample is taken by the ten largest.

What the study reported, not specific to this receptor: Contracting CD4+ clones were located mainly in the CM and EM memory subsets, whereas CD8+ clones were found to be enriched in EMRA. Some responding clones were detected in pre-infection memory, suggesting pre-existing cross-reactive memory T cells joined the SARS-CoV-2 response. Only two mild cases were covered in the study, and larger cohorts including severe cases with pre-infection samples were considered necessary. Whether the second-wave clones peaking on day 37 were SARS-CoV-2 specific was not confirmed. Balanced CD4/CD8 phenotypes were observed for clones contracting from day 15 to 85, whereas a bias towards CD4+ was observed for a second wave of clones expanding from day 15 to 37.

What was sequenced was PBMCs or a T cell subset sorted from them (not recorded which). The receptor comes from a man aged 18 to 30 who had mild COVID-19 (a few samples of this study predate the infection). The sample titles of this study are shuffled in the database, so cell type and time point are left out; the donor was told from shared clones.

The DNA sequence reads TGCAGTGCCGAGGGGCAGGGAAACACTGAAGCTTTCTTT. Its coded protein is CSAEGQGNTEAFF. The chain joins TRBV20-1 to TRBJ1-1, and perhaps TRBD1 as D gene, on 5 matching bases. Trimming costs V 6 bases and J 2 bases, and their ends lie 13 bases apart. The CDR3 measures 13 amino acids from cysteine to phenylalanine. Left in the record is the CDR3 DNA by itself, 39 bases read in frame from the first base. Reading the germline V gene (reference sequence) gives CDR1 DFQATT and CDR2 SNEGSKA.